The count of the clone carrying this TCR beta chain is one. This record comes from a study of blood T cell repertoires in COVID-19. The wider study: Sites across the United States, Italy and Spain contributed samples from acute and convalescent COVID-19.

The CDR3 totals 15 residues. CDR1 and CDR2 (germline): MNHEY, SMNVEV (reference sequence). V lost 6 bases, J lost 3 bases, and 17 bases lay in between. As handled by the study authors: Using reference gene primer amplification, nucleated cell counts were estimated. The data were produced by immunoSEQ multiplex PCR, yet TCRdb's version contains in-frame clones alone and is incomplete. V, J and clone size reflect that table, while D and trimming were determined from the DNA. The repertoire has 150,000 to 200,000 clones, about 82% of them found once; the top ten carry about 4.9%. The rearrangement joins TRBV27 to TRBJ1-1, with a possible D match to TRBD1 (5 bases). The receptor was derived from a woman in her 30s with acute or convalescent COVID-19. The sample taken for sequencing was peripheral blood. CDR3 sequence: CASSLRGLEDTEAFF. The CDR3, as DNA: TGTGCCAGCAGCCTAAGGGGCCTCGAGGACACTGAAGCTTTCTTT.